The 25 T cell receptor beta chains given below trace back to one sample, sequenced in a study of T cell responses to AZD1222 COVID-19 vaccine. Only in-frame clones appear in the TCRdb table, and some are missing; sequencing was by immunoSEQ multiplex PCR. The sample shows around 140,000 clones, 80% to 90% of them seen only once. Source: peripheral blood, taken on day 0 of AZD1222 vaccination. The receptors derive from an adult in good health.

V is TRBV7-9 and J is TRBJ2-3; possible D gene TRBD2, 6 bases. Germline assignment: CDR1 SEHNR and CDR2 FQNEAQ (reference sequence). The CDR3 length is 15 residues. Trimming took off 5 bases at V and 5 bases at J, with 17 bases between the two ends. The CDR3: CASSQAGLWRDTQYF. CDR3 DNA sequence: TGTGCCAGCAGCCAGGCGGGACTTTGGCGAGATACGCAGTATTTT.

The J gene is TRBJ2-3, the V gene TRBV29-1; 10 bases are shared with TRBD2. Germline CDR1 SQVTM, CDR2 ANQGSEA. J lost 4 bases, V lost 6 bases, and 7 bases had no gene match. The CDR3 is made up of 14 amino acids. For the CDR3, the DNA is TGCAGCGTCAAGCGGGAGGGCGTGCCAGATACGCAGTATTTT. This encodes CSVKREGVPDTQYF.

The chain joins TRBV5-4 to TRBJ2-1, with 8 nucleotides matching TRBD2. Looked up from germline, CDR1 is SGHNT and CDR2 is YYREEE (reference sequence). This CDR3 spans 17 amino acids. V was pared by 0 bases and J by 3 bases, with 8 bases of the junction left unmatched. The CDR3 DNA reads as TGTGCCAGCAGCTTGGCGTTCGGCGGGGGGTTCTACAATGAGCAGTTCTTC. It codes for CASSLAFGGGFYNEQFF.

The chain couples TRBV28 to TRBJ2-2, with 10 bases identical to TRBD2. Germline lookup yields CDR1 MDHEN and CDR2 SYDVKM. V shed 9 bases, J shed 3 bases, and the junction held 4 bases outside the gene matches. The CDR3 has 14 residues. In nucleotides, the CDR3 is TGTGCCAGTCAACTAGCGGGATACACCGGGGAGCTGTTTTTT. Translating it yields CASQLAGYTGELFF.

The chain has TRBV16 and TRBJ1-1; 7 nucleotides align to TRBD1. V dropped 4 bases and J dropped 5; count of bases not matched to a gene: 13. The CDR3 sequence is 16 residues long. From germline, CDR1 is KGHSY and CDR2 FQNENV. This chain's CDR3 is CASSRKRQGEKTEAFF. CDR3 bases: TGTGCCAGCAGCCGGAAGAGACAGGGAGAAAAGACTGAAGCTTTCTTT.

The gene calls are TRBV11-2 and TRBJ1-3; D not resolved. This CDR3 has 13 amino acids. Germline assignment: CDR1 SGHAT and CDR2 FQNNGV. Trimming left V 5 bases short and J 4 bases short, with 9 bases between. The DNA of the CDR3 is TGTGCCAGCAGCCCGGGCCGGGGAAACACCATATATTTT. Residues: CASSPGRGNTIYF.

The chain couples TRBV5-5 to TRBJ2-1, with 8 bases identical to TRBD1. The germline gives CDR1 SGHKS, CDR2 YYEKEE (reference sequence). This CDR3 comprises 14 residues. After removal of 1 base from V and 5 bases from J, the junction contained 2 bases not matched to a gene. The CDR3 spells CASSLMGQDNEQFF. The DNA for the CDR3 is TGTGCCAGCAGCTTGATGGGACAGGACAATGAGCAGTTCTTC.

The CDR3 nucleotides read TGTGCCAGCAGTTCAGGACTAGCTTACAATGAGCAGTTCTTC. Encoded protein: CASSSGLAYNEQFF. The gene calls are TRBV6-6 and TRBJ2-1, with 8 bases lining up with TRBD2. J lost 4 bases, V lost 4 bases, and 3 bases had no gene match. Germline CDR1 is MNHNY and CDR2 is SVGAGI (reference sequence). There are 14 residues in the CDR3.

The chain couples TRBV3-1 (or the pseudogene TRBV3-2) to TRBJ2-3; 7 bases align to TRBD2. Germline-derived CDR1 and CDR2 are LGHDT and YNNKEL (reference sequence). With 4 bases clipped from V and 0 bases from J, the junction kept 10 bases outside the gene matches. This CDR3 comprises 17 residues. The CDR3 spells CASSLYGSGRSTDTQYF. In nucleotides, the CDR3 is TGTGCCAGCAGCCTTTATGGTAGCGGGCGTAGCACAGATACGCAGTATTTT.

The rearrangement uses TRBV4-2 and TRBJ1-1; D is unresolved. This CDR3 has 12 amino acids. The germline V gene has CDR1 LGHNA and CDR2 YNFKEQ. V lost 0 bases to trimming and J lost 10 bases, with 9 bases between them. CDR3 sequence (DNA): TGTGCCAGCAGCCAAGAACTGGGTAGAGCTTTCTTT. It yields the protein CASSQELGRAFF.

The chain uses TRBV5-1 and TRBJ2-3, with D tentatively TRBD2 (5 bases). Germline V gene lookup returns CDR1 SGHRS and CDR2 YFSETQ. Trimming stripped 1 base from V and 5 bases from J, with 11 bases between. The CDR3 consists of 14 residues. CDR3 amino acids: CASSLTPSQDTQYF. DNA for the CDR3: TGCGCCAGCAGCTTGACGCCTAGCCAAGATACGCAGTATTTT.

This clone came up a few times. J is TRBJ2-7 and V is TRBV7-9; TRBD1 aligns across 9 bases. The CDR3 totals 12 residues. Per the germline V gene, CDR1 is SEHNR and CDR2 is FQNEAQ (reference sequence). V was clipped by 4 bases and J by 5 bases; unmatched bases: 0. In nucleotides, the CDR3 is TGTGCCAGCAGCTGGACAGGGGACGAGCAGTACTTC. This translates into CASSWTGDEQYF.

This chain connects TRBV4-2 to TRBJ2-2; TRBD2 might be the D (5 bases). The CDR3 is made up of 17 amino acids. Deletions cut 2 bases from V and 7 bases from J, with 20 bases between. CDR1 LGHNA and CDR2 YNFKEQ come from the germline V gene. Here the CDR3 reads CASSQPTGRGVGGELFF. The DNA of the CDR3 is TGTGCCAGCAGCCAACCGACCGGACGGGGTGTTGGCGGGGAGCTGTTTTTT.

This chain uses TRBV9 with TRBJ2-1, with 7 bases matching TRBD2. CDR3 length: 15 residues. Trimming took 1 base from V and 5 from J; bases not matched to a gene: 6. CDR1 SGDLS and CDR2 YYNGEE come from the germline V gene. The CDR3 bases are TGTGCCAGCAGCGTAAACCGGGACTACAACAATGAGCAGTTCTTC. Its protein is CASSVNRDYNNEQFF.

The genes are TRBV30 and TRBJ1-1; the D gene is possibly TRBD1 (6 bases). The CDR3 is 11 residues long. Germline V gives CDR1 GTSNPN, CDR2 SVGIG (reference sequence). V lost 0 bases, J lost 11 bases, and 10 bases lay in between. Here the CDR3 reads CAWSVGQGAFF. The CDR3 DNA is TGTGCCTGGAGTGTAGGCCAGGGGGCTTTCTTT. Variable domain in full (rest from reference TRBV30 and TRBJ1-1): SQTIHQWPATLVQPVGSPLSLECTVEGTSNPNLYWYRQAAGRGLQLLFYSVGIGQISSEVPQNLSASRPQDRQFILSSKKLLLSDSGFYLCAWSVGQGAFFGQGTRLTVV.

This chain joins TRBV28 and TRBJ1-5, with a weak D call TRBD1 (6 bases). The CDR3 runs 15 residues. V lost 8 bases and J 0 bases, leaving 14 bases between the germline ends. Germline V CDR1 and CDR2: MDHEN, SYDVKM. The CDR3 is CASGWTVYSNQPQHF. CDR3 in DNA: TGTGCCAGCGGCTGGACAGTTTATAGCAATCAGCCCCAGCATTTT.

V gene TRBV3-1 (or the pseudogene TRBV3-2) combines with J gene TRBJ1-2; D perhaps matches TRBD1 (5 bases). Germline V lookup: CDR1 LGHDT, CDR2 YNNKEL (reference sequence). The CDR3 has 13 amino acids. With 5 bases removed from V and 0 bases from J, the gap between germline ends came to 7 bases. The CDR3 loop reads CASSGTSNYGYTF. CDR3 DNA: TGTGCCAGCAGCGGGACCTCTAACTATGGCTACACCTTC.

V gene TRBV7-9 combines with J gene TRBJ1-1; a weak D match, TRBD1 (6 bases). V gave up 11 bases and J gave up 5 bases, with 18 bases separating them. The CDR3 extends over 13 amino acids. CDR1 is SEHNR, CDR2 FQNEAQ, per germline (reference sequence). The CDR3 sequence: CAVVIGGGTEAFF. CDR3 nucleotides: TGTGCCGTAGTTATAGGGGGAGGGACTGAAGCTTTCTTT.

The chain has TRBV6-5 and TRBJ2-1; D gene unclear. The ends were cut back, 6 bases at V and 5 bases at J, with 14 bases in the middle. The V gene's germline CDR1 is MNHEY and CDR2 SVGAGI. This CDR3 is 14 amino acids long. CDR3 residues: CASSHPRSHNEQFF. CDR3 sequence (DNA): TGTGCCAGCAGCCACCCCCGGAGTCACAATGAGCAGTTCTTC.

This chain uses TRBV4-1 with TRBJ1-6, with 8 nucleotides matching TRBD1. The CDR3 runs to 18 residues. Per germline, CDR1 MGHRA and CDR2 YSYEKL. V was pared by 0 bases and J by 10 bases, with 14 bases of the junction left unmatched. DNA for the CDR3: TGCGCCAGCAGCCAAGATGGGGCTAGCAGGGGGCATGGGTCACCCCTCCACTTT. It encodes CASSQDGASRGHGSPLHF.

The V call is TRBV19, the J call TRBJ1-4; TRBD1 agrees at 9 bases. This CDR3 is built from 16 residues. Germline CDR1 is LNHDA and CDR2 is SQIVND (reference sequence). V lost 2 bases, J lost 0 bases, and 1 base stayed unmatched. The CDR3 DNA sequence: TGTGCCAGTAGTATAAGGACAGGGGCAACTAATGAAAAACTGTTTTTT. Translating it yields CASSIRTGATNEKLFF.

The CDR3 nucleotides are TGTGCCAGCAGTGAAGTTGGCACAGATACGCAGTATTTT. This encodes CASSEVGTDTQYF. The J gene is TRBJ2-3, the V gene TRBV6-1, with unresolved D. Deletions cut 1 base from V and 1 base from J, with 3 bases between. This CDR3 is built from 13 residues. Germline V gene sequence: CDR1 MNHNS, CDR2 SASEGT.

In this sample, this clone turned up a few times. The genes are TRBV2 and TRBJ1-3, with a possible D match to TRBD1 (5 bases). This CDR3 has 14 residues. Per the germline V gene, CDR1 is SNHLY and CDR2 is FYNNEI. The V and J ends lost 5 bases and 3 bases respectively, with 11 bases between them. DNA of the CDR3: TGTGCCAGCAGTCCTTTGACAGTTGGAAACACCATATATTTT. It codes for CASSPLTVGNTIYF.

The chain has TRBV5-1 and TRBJ2-7, with D tentatively TRBD2 (6 bases). The germline gives CDR1 SGHRS, CDR2 YFSETQ. The CDR3 is made up of 14 amino acids. V lost 3 bases to trimming and J lost 5 bases, with 15 bases between them. The CDR3 nucleotides read TGCGCCAGCAGCTGGCGGGGCGGGTCAGACGAGCAGTACTTC. This gives the protein CASSWRGGSDEQYF.

V is TRBV4-3 and J is TRBJ1-5; TRBD1 matches 8 bases. Germline CDR1 reads LGHNA; CDR2 reads YSLEER. The CDR3 covers 15 residues. V shed 0 bases, J shed 7 bases, and the junction held 5 bases outside the gene matches. The CDR3 DNA follows: TGCGCCAGCAGCCAAGATGCCAGGGGGCGGCAGCCCCAGCATTTT. It translates to CASSQDARGRQPQHF.